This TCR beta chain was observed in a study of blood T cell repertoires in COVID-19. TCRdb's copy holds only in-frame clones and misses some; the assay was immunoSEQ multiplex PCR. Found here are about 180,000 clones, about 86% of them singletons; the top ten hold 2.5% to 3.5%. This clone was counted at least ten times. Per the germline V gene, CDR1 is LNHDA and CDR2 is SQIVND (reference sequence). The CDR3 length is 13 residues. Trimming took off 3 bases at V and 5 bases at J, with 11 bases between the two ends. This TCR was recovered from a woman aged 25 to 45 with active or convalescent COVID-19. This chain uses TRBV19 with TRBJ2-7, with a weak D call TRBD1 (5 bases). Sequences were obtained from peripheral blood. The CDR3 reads CASSMTPGHEQYF. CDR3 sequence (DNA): TGTGCCAGTAGTATGACCCCAGGGCACGAGCAGTACTTC.